This T cell receptor beta chain was identified in a study of T cell responses to AZD1222 COVID-19 vaccine. About the research overall: Second-dose timings of about 4 or about 12 weeks were pooled.

This clone showed up just once. Its antigen is unknown. Study observations and caveats: Females outnumbered males among donors, who were mostly white British; clonal diversity was possibly underestimated. No repertoire was sampled before or during the peak T cell response, only after it. Following two doses of AZD1222, Spike-specific TCR breadth and depth rose.

V gave up 2 bases and J gave up 0 bases, with 5 bases separating them. The CDR3 runs to 13 residues. The germline V gene encodes CDR1 GTSNPN and CDR2 SVGIG (reference sequence). The repertoire was sequenced with immunoSEQ multiplex PCR; TCRdb's copy has only in-frame clones and lacks some. Among some 170,000 clones, approximately 92% were seen once, and the ten largest hold roughly 2.5%. The V and J genes are TRBV30 and TRBJ1-5; D gene ambiguous. This receptor was identified in an adult in good health. Sequences were derived from peripheral blood, sampled on day 0 of AZD1222 vaccination. CDR3 sequence: CAWSLASNQPQHF. DNA of the CDR3: TGTGCCTGGAGTCTTGCTAGCAATCAGCCCCAGCATTTT. The full variable domain, with the rest looked up from reference TRBV30 and TRBJ1-5, is SQTIHQWPATLVQPVGSPLSLECTVEGTSNPNLYWYRQAAGRGLQLLFYSVGIGQISSEVPQNLSASRPQDRQFILSSKKLLLSDSGFYLCAWSLASNQPQHFGDGTRLSIL.